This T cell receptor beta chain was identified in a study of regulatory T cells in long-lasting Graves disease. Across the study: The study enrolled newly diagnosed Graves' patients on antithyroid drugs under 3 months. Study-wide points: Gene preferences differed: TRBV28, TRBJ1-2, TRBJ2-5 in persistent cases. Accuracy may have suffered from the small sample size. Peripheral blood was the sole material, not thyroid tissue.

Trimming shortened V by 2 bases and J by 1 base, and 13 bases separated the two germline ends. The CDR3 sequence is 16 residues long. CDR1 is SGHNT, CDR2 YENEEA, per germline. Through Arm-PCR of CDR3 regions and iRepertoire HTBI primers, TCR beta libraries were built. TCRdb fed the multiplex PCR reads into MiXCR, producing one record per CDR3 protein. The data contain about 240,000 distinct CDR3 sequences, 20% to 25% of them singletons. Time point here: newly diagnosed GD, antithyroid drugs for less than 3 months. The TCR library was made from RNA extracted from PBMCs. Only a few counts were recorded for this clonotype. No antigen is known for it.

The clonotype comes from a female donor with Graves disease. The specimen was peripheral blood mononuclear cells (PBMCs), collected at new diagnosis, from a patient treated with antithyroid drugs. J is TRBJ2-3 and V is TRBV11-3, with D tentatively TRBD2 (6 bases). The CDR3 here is CASSLSSGRRTDTQYF. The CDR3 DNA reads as TGTGCCAGCAGCTTAAGTAGCGGACGACGCACAGATACGCAGTATTTT.